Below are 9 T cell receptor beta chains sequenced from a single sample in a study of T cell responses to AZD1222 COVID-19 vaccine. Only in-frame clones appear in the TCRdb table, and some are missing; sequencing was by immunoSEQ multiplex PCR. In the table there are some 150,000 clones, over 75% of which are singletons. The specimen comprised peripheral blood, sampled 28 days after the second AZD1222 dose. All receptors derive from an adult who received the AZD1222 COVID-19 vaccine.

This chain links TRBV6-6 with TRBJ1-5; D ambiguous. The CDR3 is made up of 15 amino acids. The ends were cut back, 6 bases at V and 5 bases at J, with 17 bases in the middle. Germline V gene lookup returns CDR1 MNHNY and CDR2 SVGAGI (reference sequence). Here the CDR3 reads CASSPPRVGDQPQHF. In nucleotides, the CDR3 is TGTGCCAGCAGCCCCCCGCGGGTTGGTGATCAGCCCCAGCATTTT.

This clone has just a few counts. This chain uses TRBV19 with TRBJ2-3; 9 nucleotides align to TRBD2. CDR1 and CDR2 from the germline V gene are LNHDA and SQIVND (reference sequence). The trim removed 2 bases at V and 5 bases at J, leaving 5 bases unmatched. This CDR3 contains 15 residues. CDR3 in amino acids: CASSIRAGGKDTQYF. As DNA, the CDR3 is TGTGCCAGTAGTATACGAGCGGGGGGTAAAGATACGCAGTATTTT.

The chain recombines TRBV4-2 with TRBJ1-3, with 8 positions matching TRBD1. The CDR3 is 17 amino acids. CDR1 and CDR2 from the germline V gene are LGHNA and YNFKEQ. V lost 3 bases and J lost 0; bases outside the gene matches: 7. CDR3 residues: CASSHRQGRGSGNTIYF. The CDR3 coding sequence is TGTGCCAGCAGCCACCGACAGGGGAGGGGCTCTGGAAACACCATATATTTT.

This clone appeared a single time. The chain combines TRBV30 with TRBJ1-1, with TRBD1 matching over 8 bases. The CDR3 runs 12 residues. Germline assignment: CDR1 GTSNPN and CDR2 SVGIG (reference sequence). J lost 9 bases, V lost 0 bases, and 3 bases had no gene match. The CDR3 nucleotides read TGTGCCTGGAGTGTTCGGACAGGGAAAGCTTTCTTT. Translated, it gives CAWSVRTGKAFF.

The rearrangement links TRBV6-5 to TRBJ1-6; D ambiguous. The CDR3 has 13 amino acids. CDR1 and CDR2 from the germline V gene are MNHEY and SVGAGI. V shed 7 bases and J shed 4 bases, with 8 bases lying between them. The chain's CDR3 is CASTVGYNSPLHF. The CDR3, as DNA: TGTGCCAGCACTGTAGGGTATAATTCACCCCTCCACTTT.

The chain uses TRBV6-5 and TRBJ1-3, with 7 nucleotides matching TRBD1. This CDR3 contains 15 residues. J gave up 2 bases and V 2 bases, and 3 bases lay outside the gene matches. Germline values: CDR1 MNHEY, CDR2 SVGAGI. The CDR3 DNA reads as TGTGCCAGCAGTTACGACAGGGCTGCTGGAAACACCATATATTTT. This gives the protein CASSYDRAAGNTIYF.

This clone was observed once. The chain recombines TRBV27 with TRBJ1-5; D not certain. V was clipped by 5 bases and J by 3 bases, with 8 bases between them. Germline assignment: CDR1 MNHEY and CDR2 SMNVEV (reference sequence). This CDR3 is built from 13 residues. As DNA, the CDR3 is TGTGCCAGCAGTCAACTGGTCAATCAGCCCCAGCATTTT. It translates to CASSQLVNQPQHF.

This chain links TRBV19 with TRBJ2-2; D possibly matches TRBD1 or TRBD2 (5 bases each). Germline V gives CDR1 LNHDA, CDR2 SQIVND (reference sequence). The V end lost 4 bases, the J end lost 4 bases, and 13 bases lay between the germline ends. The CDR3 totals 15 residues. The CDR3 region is CASSRGPQGTGELFF. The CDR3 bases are TGTGCCAGTAGTAGGGGACCTCAAGGCACCGGGGAGCTGTTTTTT.

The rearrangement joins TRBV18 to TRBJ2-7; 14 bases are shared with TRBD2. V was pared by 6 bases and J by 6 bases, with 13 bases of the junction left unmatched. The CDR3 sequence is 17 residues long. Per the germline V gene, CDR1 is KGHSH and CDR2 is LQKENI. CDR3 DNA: TGTGCCAGCTCCCCAATGACTAGCGGGGGGGACCGGGGCGAGCAGTACTTC. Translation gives CASSPMTSGGDRGEQYF.